This TCR beta chain appears in the sequencing data of a study of T cells in Graves' hyperthyroidism and ophthalmopathy. Diagnosis relied on clinical symptoms, serum thyroxine and TRAb, thyroid ultrasound and orbital computed tomography. Ten or more counts support this clonotype. CDR3 length: 13 residues. CDR1 is WSHSY, CDR2 SAAADI, per germline. V shed 5 bases and J shed 3 bases, with 10 bases lying between them. What was amplified from RNA transcripts were TCR beta CDR3 regions. First-round RT-PCR with HTBI primers amplified the TCR CDR3 region. TCRdb recomputed calls from the multiplex PCR reads with MiXCR, one row per CDR3 protein. The table has hundreds of thousands of distinct CDR3 sequences, 16% seen once.

The rearrangement joins TRBV10-2 to TRBJ2-5; D may be TRBD1 or TRBD2 (5 bases each). This sequence originates from a woman in her thirties or forties with Graves' ophthalmopathy. The sample taken for sequencing was blood. This CDR3 is CASSSGPEETQYF. Written as DNA, the CDR3 is TGCGCCAGCAGTTCGGGACCCGAAGAGACCCAGTACTTC.